One sample yielded the 8 T cell receptor beta chains listed below, sequenced in a study of shared clonotypes between healthy human individuals. Profiling relied on immunoSEQ multiplex PCR, and the TCRdb table lists in-frame clones only, not all of them. The table lists about 1 million clones, approximately 72% of them singletons, with around 1.5% in the top ten. The specimen was memory CD4+ T cells sorted from blood. Subset specified: CD45RA-negative fraction. The source of these receptors is a young man in good health.

This clone was observed a single time. The same CDR3 can be traced to other DNA sequences in this sample. This chain links TRBV5-6 with TRBJ1-1, with D unresolved. CDR3 length equals 12 residues. Germline-derived CDR1 and CDR2 are SGHDT and YYEEEE. Between the trimmed V and J ends, which lost 4 bases and 5 bases, there was a span of 9 bases. CDR3 nucleotides: TGTGCCAGCAGCCTGCCGGGGACTGAAGCTTTCTTT. This sequence encodes CASSLPGTEAFF.

The chain combines TRBV10-3 with TRBJ1-1; a weak D match, TRBD1 (6 bases). V was trimmed by 4 bases and J by 4 bases, leaving 10 bases between them. Per germline, CDR1 ENHRY and CDR2 SYGVKD. The CDR3 is made up of 13 amino acids. The CDR3 nucleotides are TGTGCCATCAGTGGGGGGGGCCGCACTGAAGCTTTCTTT. This encodes CAISGGGRTEAFF.

This chain connects TRBV6-1 to TRBJ2-1, with 11 positions matching TRBD1. CDR1 is MNHNS and CDR2 is SASEGT in the germline V gene. This CDR3 region has 14 residues. Germline trimming cut 6 bases from V and 8 bases from J; bases unmatched to any gene: 6. The CDR3 here is CASRRDRGIYEQFF. The CDR3 region has the DNA TGTGCCAGCAGGCGGGACAGGGGGATTTATGAGCAGTTCTTC.

As to this clone: Other DNA sequences from this sample encode an identical CDR3 as well. The CDR3 reads CAISESASYEQYF. CDR3 in DNA: TGTGCCATCAGTGAGTCGGCAAGCTACGAGCAGTACTTC. The chain uses TRBV10-3 and TRBJ2-7, with D hard to call. CDR1 is ENHRY and CDR2 is SYGVKD in the germline V gene. Trimming cost V 0 bases and J 3 bases, with 6 bases left between them. CDR3 size: 13 residues.

On this clone: The sample carries other DNA sequences with the same CDR3. The chain joins TRBV11-2 to TRBJ2-7; weak D call: TRBD2 (5 bases). Germline CDR1 and CDR2: SGHAT and FQNNGV. The CDR3 has 14 amino acids. The V and J ends lost 7 bases and 5 bases respectively, with 18 bases between them. CDR3 region: CASTVSLGNDEQYF. The CDR3 nucleotides are TGTGCCAGCACCGTCAGCCTCGGGAACGACGAGCAGTACTTC.

The chain employs TRBV27 and TRBJ1-4; D is possibly TRBD1 (6 bases). Germline V CDR1 and CDR2: MNHEY, SMNVEV (reference sequence). The CDR3 covers 18 residues. V dropped 0 bases and J dropped 7 bases, with 21 bases sitting between them. The CDR3 DNA follows: TGTGCCAGCAGTTTATCGGTGTCAGGGGAGAAGGGGAGTGAAAAACTGTTTTTT. Protein sequence: CASSLSVSGEKGSEKLFF.

The chain joins TRBV7-6 to TRBJ2-3; 12 nucleotides match TRBD2. J lost 4 bases, V lost 1 base, and 6 bases had no gene match. CDR1 SGHVS and CDR2 FNYEAQ come from the germline V gene. The CDR3 contains 17 residues. This CDR3 is CASSLVGLAGKSDTQYF. As DNA, the CDR3 is TGTGCCAGCAGCTTAGTCGGACTAGCGGGGAAGTCAGATACGCAGTATTTT.

The genes are TRBV19 and TRBJ2-3, with D unresolved. This CDR3 has 15 residues. V lost 8 bases, J lost 0 bases, and 15 bases lay in between. Germline CDR1 and CDR2: LNHDA and SQIVND (reference sequence). This CDR3 reads CASSLDRSSTDTQYF. The CDR3 bases are TGTGCCAGTTCCCTGGATCGTTCTAGCACAGATACGCAGTATTTT.